This T cell receptor beta chain was sequenced during a study of T cell responses to AZD1222 COVID-19 vaccine. Notes on the study in general: Repertoire sampling occurred only after the peak T cell response. Recipients of two AZD1222 doses showed rising Spike-specific TCR breadth and depth. The study identified only a handful of AZD1222 recipients as seropositive at baseline.

Profiling relied on immunoSEQ multiplex PCR, and the TCRdb table lists in-frame clones only, not all of them. The sample lists 150,000 to 160,000 clones, 90% occurring once. After removal of 1 base from V and 3 bases from J, the junction contained 1 base not matched to a gene. Germline V gives CDR1 GTSNPN, CDR2 SVGIG (reference sequence). The CDR3 loop spans 13 amino acids. This clone was observed a single time. No antigen is known for it. The source of this sequence is an adult in good health. The chain uses TRBV30 and TRBJ1-1; TRBD1 matches at 8 bases. The material sequenced was peripheral blood, taken on day 0 of AZD1222 vaccination. The CDR3 bases are TGTGCCTGGAGTGGGGACAGGTACACTGAAGCTTTCTTT. It specifies CAWSGDRYTEAFF.